The clone carrying this T cell receptor beta chain was observed many times. Its specificity is unknown. Regions amplified from RNA transcripts were the TCR beta CDR3 regions. The HTBI set primed first-round TCR CDR3 RT-PCR. MiXCR was run by TCRdb on the multiplex PCR reads, yielding one entry per CDR3 protein. Seen here are about 510,000 distinct CDR3 sequences, 14% observed once, and the top ten hold approximately 14%. Germline V gene sequence: CDR1 DFQATT, CDR2 SNEGSKA (reference sequence). This CDR3 spans 16 amino acids. V lost 6 bases to trimming and J lost 0 bases, with 18 bases between them. The data are from a study of T cells in Graves' hyperthyroidism and ophthalmopathy. The study, taken as a whole, reports: A model of 13 V-J pairs discriminated ophthalmopathy from stable hyperthyroidism.

This chain links TRBV20-1 with TRBJ2-1; D is unresolved. The sequence came from a woman aged 40 to 49 with Graves' hyperthyroidism. Sequencing was performed on blood. CDR3 in DNA: TGCAGTGCCCTACCCGTACTTACGAGCTCCTACAATGAGCAGTTCTTC. Translating gives CSALPVLTSSYNEQFF.